These T cell receptor beta chains were read from a single sample in a study of blood T cell repertoires in COVID-19. Generated by immunoSEQ multiplex PCR, the TCRdb table keeps only in-frame clones and is missing some. Seen here are under 200,000 clones, roughly 83% observed once, and the top ten hold 2.5% to 3.5%. The sequenced sample was peripheral blood. The receptors derive from a woman in her sixties with acute or convalescent COVID-19. Both conserved end residues are trimmed from each CDR3. Each record gives: J gene, D gene, V gene, CDR3 protein. D genes are given only for firm matches.

>TRBJ1-2|TRBD1|TRBV7-2
ASSPPTRQGANYGYT
>TRBJ2-3|TRBD2|TRBV19
ASRSTARLAGGTDTQY
>TRBJ2-2|TRBD1|TRBV7-2
ASSLGDRGLTGELF
>TRBJ1-1|NA|TRBV10-1
ASRRDRNTEAF
>TRBJ1-2|NA|TRBV5-4
ASSLAIEGDNGYT
>TRBJ1-1|TRBD1|TRBV15
ATSRDRRDRGAEAF
>TRBJ2-7|NA|TRBV5-1
ASSLGYRVEEQY
>TRBJ1-2|TRBD1|TRBV29-1
SVEGMGQRVSYGYT
>TRBJ1-4|TRBD1|TRBV4-2
ARGTGGYEKLF
>TRBJ2-5|NA|TRBV5-1
ASSGGLQETQY
>TRBJ1-5|NA|TRBV11-2
ASSLAAGGHQPQH
>TRBJ2-7|TRBD2|TRBV5-6
ASSVLAETYEQY
>TRBJ1-4|TRBD1|TRBV6-6
ASSRDRGPNEKLF
>TRBJ2-2|TRBD1|TRBV5-1
ASSLRQGNTGELF
>TRBJ2-5|NA|TRBV5-4
ASATEALRETQY
>TRBJ2-2|NA|TRBV30
AWSRQVNTGELF
>TRBJ1-3|NA|TRBV5-5
ASSLDSSGNTIY
>TRBJ2-1|TRBD1|TRBV7-2
ASSFRTGTEQF
>TRBJ1-3|NA|TRBV28
ASSSPPRRAQKDGTIY
>TRBJ1-6|NA|TRBV9
ASSVGRSSYNSPLH
>TRBJ1-2|NA|TRBV29-1
SVERERYGYT
>TRBJ1-1|TRBD1|TRBV24-1
ATSDYTAQTGEGPEAF
>TRBJ1-2|NA|TRBV6-5
ASSETGANFGYT